These T cell receptor beta chains were read from a single sample in a study of cytomegalovirus exposure and HLA in healthy donors. Sequencing used immunoSEQ multiplex PCR; TCRdb keeps in-frame clones, though not all of them. Among just under 150,000 clones, 80% to 90% were seen once, and the ten largest hold 4.5% to 5.5%. The sequenced material came from PBMCs. These receptors originate from a man aged 18 to 30 in good health and CMV-seropositive. CDR3s include the opening cysteine and the closing phenylalanine or tryptophan.

TRBV4-1	TRBJ2-1	CASSQVLAGVEQFF
TRBV27	TRBJ2-7	CASSLTGDWDEQYF
TRBV18	TRBJ2-1	CASSPPARGYNEQFF
TRBV14	TRBJ2-1	CASSPGHLYNEQFF
TRBV2	TRBJ2-2	CASGRDRNTGELFF
TRBV7-8	TRBJ2-2	CASSELAGGNTGELFF
TRBV5-8	TRBJ2-7	CASSPGGHEQYF
TRBV2	TRBJ2-6	CASRKSVQDLYRGANVLTF
TRBV6-1	TRBJ2-1	CASSELTSGVYNEQFF
TRBV2	TRBJ2-7	CASKRDGYYEQYF
TRBV6-5	TRBJ1-2	CASKFSRTGNGYTF
TRBV6-4	TRBJ2-1	CASSEREGGNEQFF
TRBV30	TRBJ1-1	CAWSAPRTVAGTEAFF
TRBV15	TRBJ1-2	CATSRDVGDGYTF
TRBV7-5	TRBJ1-2	CARSFRDRHPYGYTF
TRBV7-2	TRBJ2-1	CASNEAGGLQQFF
TRBV14	TRBJ2-1	CASRSAGSSYNEQFF
TRBV18	TRBJ1-2	CASDTGTNYGYTF
TRBV19	TRBJ1-2	CASSNQPGGYGYTF
TRBV6-1	TRBJ2-7	CASSERGGPSYEQYF
TRBV10-2	TRBJ1-4	CASSVGDKLFF
TRBV4-1	TRBJ1-1	CASSQDRGSAEAFF
TRBV6-5	TRBJ1-2	CASSLSPGQINYGYTF
TRBV29-1	TRBJ1-3	CSVDGGGNTIYF
TRBV6-6	TRBJ1-5	CASSYSAGEYQPQHF
TRBV7-2	TRBJ2-7	CASSLGRGLVSEQYF
TRBV28	TRBJ1-6	CASSEDRVSPLHF
TRBV10-3	TRBJ2-1	CAISWRDSHNEQFF
TRBV11-2	TRBJ1-5	CASSSDREQPQHF
TRBV11-2	TRBJ1-2	CASSLGGQGSYGYTF
TRBV30	TRBJ1-2	CAWLGGARSNYGYTF
TRBV5-6	TRBJ2-3	CASSSGRRGGPDTQYF
TRBV5-8	TRBJ2-7	CASSFEVNHEQYF
TRBV30	TRBJ2-5	CAWSRELAGQETQYF
TRBV6-5	TRBJ1-1	CASSVPGGTEAFF
TRBV9	TRBJ2-1	CASSVDRWSSYNEQFF
TRBV10-3	TRBJ2-1	CAISESIYGTKFF
TRBV7-6	TRBJ2-1	CASSLHTGLANTEQFF
TRBV25-1	TRBJ1-4	CASSGRGLEKLFF
TRBV6-1	TRBJ1-1	CASSEGLGTGNSGTEAFF
TRBV4-2	TRBJ2-2	CASSQERREGELFF
TRBV5-1	TRBJ1-4	CASSLAVIATTNEKLFF
TRBV19	TRBJ1-1	CASTGRGTEAFF
TRBV28	TRBJ1-2	CASRQDYGYTF
TRBV29-1	TRBJ1-3	CSVAFQGFSGNTIYF
TRBV6-4	TRBJ1-1	CASSDSNSAEAFF
TRBV5-1	TRBJ2-5	CASSLVGLSGETQYF